The entry below gives a single T cell receptor beta chain sequence along with its context. Its antigen remains unidentified. The record has no base qualities; no much larger clone is one base away. The data originate from a study of cytomegalovirus exposure and HLA in healthy donors (dated by TCRdb to about 2017). Regarding the research as a whole: An earlier analysis of approximately 600 of the donors reported 250 to 300 Gb of sequence data and around 120 million unique TCR beta sequences from 150 million to 200 million T cells. Every discovery cohort repertoire had been produced on one sequencing platform. An early release covering about 600 HLA-typed donors comprised about 290 gigabases of sequencing data and roughly 85 million unique TCR sequences. To decide whether each TCR beta V gene segment behaved as functional or pseudogenic, an earlier analysis of several hundred of the donors relied on high-throughput TCR beta sequencing. A later genetic analysis used genome-wide SNP genotypes for about 55% of the 666 donors, treating that subset as a discovery cohort. Typing coverage differed by locus: A, B, C, DRB1 and DQB1 were typed in about 620-630 donors, DQA1 in about 560, DPA1 in nearly 610, and DPB1 in approximately 450. A later analysis re-examined previously published TCR beta repertoires from roughly 720 donors and added high-resolution HLA genotyping to investigate patterns of TCR occurrence. Along with the roughly 670-subject first cohort, a separate validation cohort of around 120 different subjects was used. The study profiled the T cell repertoires of hundreds of subjects by immunosequencing and related them to cytomegalovirus serostatus. On average, roughly 250,000 unique TCR beta nucleotide sequences were sequenced per donor among about 400 genotyped donors of the cohort, with about 19% of those sequences being non-productive. Among the approximately 430 genotyped donors, 75% to 90% belonged to the genetic ancestry cluster associated with self-reported Caucasian donors. Because of strong linkage in the cohort, four or five DR-DQ haplotypes were treated as single units for association and clustering. Both class I and class II loci were covered by HLA typing, at four-digit resolution. Donor age, sex, ethnicity and CMV serostatus were compiled together with the repertoire data. The study aimed to test whether cataloging public T cell receptors could reveal signatures of past pathogen exposure. Rather than using new phenotypic data, the later analysis identified candidate immune exposures from TCR beta sequences and from how often those sequences occurred across donors. To predict cytomegalovirus infection status, the study combined high-throughput TCR immunosequencing, statistical association of individual TCRs with disease status, and machine learning.

V is shortened by 5 bases, J by 3 bases, and the region joining them spans 14 bases. From cysteine to phenylalanine, the CDR3 is 14 amino acids long. The only DNA kept is the CDR3, 42 bases in frame from the first base. CDR1 MNHEY and CDR2 SVGAGI are derived from the germline V gene. Receptors were amplified or captured by the immunoSEQ multiplex PCR assay. The multiplex PCR relied on a mix of 60 forward primers for TCR Vbeta segments and 13 reverse primers for TCR Jbeta segments. The CDR3 region of rearranged TCR beta genes was amplified from genomic DNA with a multiplex PCR assay. The amplified TCR beta libraries were sequenced on the Illumina HiSeq System as 87-base-pair reads. On the authors' methods: A later analysis counted approximately 76 million unique TCR beta chains across the 666 repertoires, and some 11 million of these chains were shared by at least two donors. To remove PCR and sequencing errors, raw reads were error-corrected and collapsed into unique sequences using a nearest-neighbor algorithm that merged closely related sequences. To assign V, D and J gene segments, CDR3 sequences were aligned to IMGT reference sequences. For a sequence to be retained, a match of at least six nucleotides to both a V gene segment and a J gene segment was required. A rearrangement counted as productive if the CDR3 had no stop codons and remained in frame with V and J, and every other rearrangement counted as non-productive. Following IMGT convention, CDR3 was defined as the stretch from the second conserved V-encoded cysteine up to the conserved J-encoded phenylalanine. In an earlier analysis of more than 550 of the donors, sequences lacking an unambiguous match to a single V gene segment were excluded. In an earlier analysis of 587 of the donors, V segments were called functional above 56.7% productive rearrangements and were called segregating when the between-donor standard deviation exceeded 5%. A statistical classification framework was built for diagnosing cytomegalovirus status from the catalog of TCR beta chain sequences. A later analysis assigned V and J genes by comparing TCR nucleotide sequences with IMGT/GENE-DB human TR gene sequences. In a later analysis, CDR3 sequences and most-parsimonious VDJ recombination scenarios were assigned using the TCRdist pipeline. In a later analysis, each TCR beta chain was defined by its CDR3 amino acid sequence together with its V-gene family, and reads lacking a unique V-gene family were excluded. A later analysis removed 500 to 650 highly shared, low-generation-probability nucleotide sequences to deal with suspected cross-contamination and a sequencing artifact. For each public chain, a later analysis derived a clonal expansion index from normalized ranks of inferred template counts within each repertoire. A later analysis computed generation probabilities with a VDJ recombination model fitted to out-of-frame rearrangements, and checked the results against IGoR. A later analysis scored TCR-TCR, TCR-HLA and TCR-CMV co-occurrence with hypergeometric tests, applying a repertoire-size bias correction to TCR pairs. False discovery rates were estimated in a later analysis by permuting HLA or CMV assignments 20 times. In a later analysis, co-occurring TCRs were grouped using DBSCAN, and TCRdist sequence similarity was added for clustering within HLA-allele-positive subsets. For co-occurrence clustering, repertoires with fewer than 30,000 or more than 120,000 public chains were excluded, along with roughly 5 repertoires with anomalous nucleotide sharing. TCRdb took this table from immuneACCESS and kept in-frame rearrangements with V and J called. Such tables lack part of the clones; where checked against another copy, unresolved V genes explain under half of the gap, and the rest is unexplained. Clone size and V and J calls were adopted from that table, with D and trimming inferred from the DNA. This sample comprises roughly 190,000 clones, about four fifths of them detected only once. Clones ranked in the top ten supply 1.5% to 1.7% of the sample.

General findings and caveats noted by the study authors: A further reported finding was that TCR beta sequences accurately predicted the HLA-A and HLA-B alleles for most subjects in the first cohort. The only immune exposure information available for the cohort was CMV serostatus. Because HLA typing was unavailable for some donors at each locus, only the typed subset was used in association tests. Sequencing depth was assumed to be roughly uniform across donors in the presence/absence analyses, though that assumption may not hold. At a false discovery rate of 0.05, a later analysis linked 15,000 to 20,000 TCR beta sequences to specific HLA alleles. This cohort had only TCR beta chains sequenced, and the lack of alpha or paired-chain data limited which features could be detected. Some IMGT-functional V segments, including TRBV6-2 and TRBV6-3, could not be distinguished by the 87-base-pair reads and were therefore excluded. In a later analysis, HLA-associated TCR beta chains were found to be more clonally expanded and to have lower generation probabilities than equally common non-associated chains. Compared with the approximately 670-donor mean, donors in an Asian-associated ancestry cluster had fewer N-insertions in productive TCRs, according to a later genetic analysis. A cluster of highly shared sequence variants was judged likely to be a technical artifact of the sequencing pipeline. While some public TCRs were present in many individuals, most TCR sequences turned up only very rarely across donors. Linkage disequilibrium might explain the correlated functional status among segregating V segments, but an unknown experimental factor could not be ruled out. Three of the identified cytomegalovirus-associated TCR beta chains were confirmed in vitro to be specific for cytomegalovirus antigens. Because counts were too low, some 17 rarely observed V segments, including chromosome 9 orphons, were left out of the earlier analysis of 500 to 650 of the donors. An earlier analysis of approximately 600 of the donors showed that most TCR beta V segments appeared in productive rearrangements either about 87% or about 30% of the time, which broadly matched IMGT annotations. Strong co-occurrence of HLA alleles, especially DR and DQ, made assigning TCR associations to individual alleles difficult. In a later analysis, TCR association rates were found to vary across HLA loci, with the most associated TCRs seen for DRB1 alleles and the fewest for HLA-C alleles. According to the authors, the approach could potentially be generalized to other disease states and immunological phenotypes. According to a later analysis, most CMV-associated TCR beta chains appeared to be HLA-restricted, and the HLA associations seemed to be driven largely by CMV exposure. The classifier was reported to diagnose cytomegalovirus status with high specificity and sensitivity in both the original cohort and the validation cohort. In a later genetic analysis, a missense DCLRE1C variant was associated with V-gene and J-gene trimming of TCR beta chains, and the association was replicated in an independent cohort. In a later analysis, several top co-occurrence clusters were reported to appear linked to parvovirus B19, influenza, CMV and Epstein-Barr virus. The study gave a list of some 150 TCR beta chains associated with cytomegalovirus.

The cohort comprised 670 or so healthy bone marrow donors. At the time of sampling, every cohort member was nominally healthy, though immune exposures that went unrecorded were likely present. The donor tested CMV seropositive and was one of the 289 seropositive cohort members. Every donor gave a peripheral blood sample, and the peripheral blood mononuclear cells from that sample were used for TCR beta sequencing. The Qiagen DNeasy Blood Extraction Kit was used to extract genomic DNA from the blood cell samples. The chain uses TRBV6-5 and TRBJ2-7, with a tentative D gene TRBD1 over 6 matching bases. This TCR was sampled from a girl under 18 in good health and CMV-seropositive. The material sequenced was PBMCs. The CDR3 has the sequence CASSKQGISYEQYF. The bases are TGTGCCAGCAGTAAACAGGGTATCAGCTACGAGCAGTACTTC.